The 12 T cell receptor beta chains below come from one sample, sequenced in a study of tumor-infiltrating lymphocytes in primary liver carcinoma. Total RNA amounting to roughly 450 ng was the source from which TCR beta cDNA was made with a constant-region primer. Amplification in three nested multiplex PCR rounds with slightly modified ARM-PCR gave rise to TCR beta libraries. Two initial PCR rounds of approximately 10 cycles each paired TRBV1-TRBV30 forward primers with a C-beta reverse primer. TCRdb ran MiXCR on the multiplex PCR reads and lists one entry per CDR3 protein. This sample has roughly 80,000 distinct CDR3 sequences; about two thirds occur once, and the top ten carry roughly an eighth. Unsorted bulk tissue (roughly 18-32 mg) underwent RNA and DNA co-extraction. Sequencing used liver tumor tissue from sampling region 4. Stated subset: tumor region T4, right-lateral pole. These receptors all stem from a woman aged 55-75 years with primary liver carcinoma and hepatitis B virus infection.

Comment on this clonotype: A clone one base away is much larger, so this may be a read error. This sequence joins TRBV5-1 and TRBJ2-7; 9 bases line up with TRBD1. The CDR3 runs to 14 residues. Germline loops: CDR1 SGHRS, CDR2 YFSETQ. The trim removed 5 bases at V and 5 bases at J, leaving 8 bases unmatched. CDR3: CASRPGTGRNEQYF. The CDR3 DNA reads as TGCGCCAGCAGACCCGGGACAGGGAGGAACGAGCAGTACTTC.

To note about this clonotype: The junction departs from germline at one end; a sequencing error may be responsible. The V call is TRBV28, the J call TRBJ2-6; the match to TRBD1 covers 8 bases. Germline CDR1 is MDHEN and CDR2 is SYDVKM. This CDR3 has 15 residues. CDR3: CASSNRGSGTNVLTF. The CDR3 nucleotides read TGTGCCAGCAGTAACAGGGGGAGTGGGACCAACGTCCTGACTTTC.

This clonotype was seen once. A much larger clone sits a single nucleotide away, making a read error possible. CDR3 nucleotide sequence: TGTGCCAGCGAGACTAGCGGGAGCGGTGAGCAGTTCTTC. It is translated as CASETSGSGEQFF. The V call is TRBV28, the J call TRBJ2-1, with 12 bases fitting TRBD2. This CDR3 comprises 13 residues. After removal of 8 bases from V and 9 bases from J, the junction contained 5 bases not matched to a gene. Germline assignment: CDR1 MDHEN and CDR2 SYDVKM.

Comment on this clonotype: Compared with germline, one end of the junction differs, possibly owing to a read error. The J gene is TRBJ2-7, the V gene TRBV11-2; tentative D call: TRBD1 (6 bases). There are 14 residues in the CDR3. Germline loops: CDR1 SGHAT, CDR2 FQNNGV. CDR3 in amino acids: CAGSRDRTSEEQYF. As DNA, the CDR3 is TGTGCCGGCAGCCGCGACAGGACCTCGGAGGAGCAGTACTTC. Full variable domain (remainder filled in from reference TRBV11-2 and TRBJ2-7): EAGVAQSPRYKIIEKRQSVAFWCNPISGHATLYWYQQILGQGPKLLIQFQNNGVVDDSQLPKDRFSAERLKGVDSTLKIQPAKLEDSAVYLCAGSRDRTSEEQYFGPGTRLTVT.

Concerning this clonotype itself: One base away lies a much larger clone, so this may be a sequencing read error. The chain carries TRBV4-2 and TRBJ1-2; 11 bases map to TRBD1. This CDR3 is built from 13 residues. Per the germline V gene, CDR1 is LGHNA and CDR2 is YNFKEQ. For the CDR3, the DNA is TGTGCCGGCAGCCAGGACAGGGGGCGGGGCTACACCTTC. Amino acids: CAGSQDRGRGYTF.

The count of this clonotype is one. At one of its ends the junction is not consistent with the germline gene, which may arise from a read error. The chain links TRBV28 to TRBJ1-2, with TRBD1 identical over 8 bases. The CDR3 contains 15 residues. From germline, CDR1 is MDHEN and CDR2 SYDVKM. This chain's CDR3 is CASSPIDRGHYDYAF. CDR3 sequence (DNA): TGTGCCAGCAGTCCTATAGACAGGGGTCACTATGACTACGCCTTC.

In the case of this clonotype: An end of the junction does not agree with germline; a read error may underlie this. The genes are TRBV12-3 or TRBV12-4 and TRBJ1-5; tentatively, D is TRBD1 (5 bases). The CDR3 spans 15 residues. The CDR3: CASSPTASSDQPQHF. For the CDR3, the DNA is TGTGCCAGCAGTCCGACAGCGAGCTCCGATCAGCCTCAGCATTTT.

Concerning this clonotype itself: This could be a read error, since a much larger clone is one nucleotide away. The CDR3 does not end in the conserved phenylalanine or tryptophan, so this is likely a read error. This chain links TRBV28 with TRBJ2-5; the match to TRBD2 covers 7 bases. J gave up 5 bases and V 4 bases, and 7 bases lay outside the gene matches. Germline assignment: CDR1 MDHEN and CDR2 SYDVKM. This CDR3 comprises 14 residues. The CDR3 bases are TGTGCCAGCAGTTCCGCGGGAGTTCGCGAGACCCAGTACATC. Its translation is CASSSAGVRETQYI.

This chain uses TRBV12-3 or TRBV12-4 with TRBJ2-1, with a tentative D call TRBD2 (6 bases). The CDR3 consists of 18 residues. V lost 3 bases and J 1 base, leaving 19 bases between the germline ends. In DNA form, the CDR3 reads TGTGCCAGCAGTTTGGAGCAGGAGGGCCGTCGATCCTACAATGAGCAGTTCTTC. As protein: CASSLEQEGRRSYNEQFF.

A note on this clonotype: Given the absence of the conserved phenylalanine or tryptophan at the CDR3 end, a read error is likely. The DNA is left out, because the CDR3 cannot be placed on it with certainty; the CDR3 is given as TCRdb lists it. This rearrangement joins TRBV11-1 to TRBJ2-3; the DNA was not compared with TRBD2, the D call given in the table. The germline gives CDR1 SGHAT, CDR2 FQDESV (reference sequence). The CDR3 numbers 14 amino acids, ends counted. The CDR3 spells CASSLRQRTGESHY.

The chain employs TRBV6-2 or TRBV6-3 and TRBJ2-3, with D perhaps matching TRBD1 or TRBD2 (5 bases each). Germline loops: CDR1 MNHEY, CDR2 SVGEGT. The CDR3 spans 14 residues. With 7 bases removed from V and 11 bases from J, the gap between germline ends came to 22 bases. The CDR3 sequence is CASTGTINTDMQYF. The CDR3 region has the DNA TGTGCCAGCACTGGGACCATTAACACAGACATGCAGTATTTT.

This chain joins TRBV5-1 and TRBJ1-1, with D tentatively TRBD1 (5 bases). The CDR3 totals 13 residues. V lost 4 bases and J 10 bases, leaving 17 bases between the germline ends. CDR1 is SGHRS and CDR2 is YFSETQ in the germline V gene. CDR3: CASSEGRPAAAFF. The DNA of the CDR3 is TGCGCCAGCAGCGAGGGACGGCCAGCTGCAGCTTTCTTT.